The sequence of this TCR beta chain was determined in a study of regulatory T cells in long-lasting Graves disease. This clonotype was seen repeatedly, ten times or more. The antigen remains unidentified. Deletions cut 4 bases from V and 6 bases from J, with 25 bases between. This CDR3 has 18 amino acids. In germline, CDR1 is SEHNR, CDR2 FQNEAQ (reference sequence). Study-wide findings and caveats: Peripheral blood alone, not thyroid tissue, underwent study. Persistent cases favored TRBV28, TRBJ1-2 and TRBJ2-5.

Time point: newly diagnosed GD, antithyroid drugs for less than 3 months. With RNA extracted from PBMCs as input, the TCR library was made. iRepertoire HTBI primers and Arm-PCR of CDR3 regions built TCR beta libraries. Each CDR3 protein gets one entry after TCRdb re-called the multiplex PCR reads with MiXCR. The repertoire holds hundreds of thousands of distinct CDR3 sequences, with roughly 14% as singletons. These data were also filed under a second study, of T cells in Graves' hyperthyroidism and ophthalmopathy. This second study says: The study used the HTBI primer set for a first-round RT-PCR of the TCR CDR3.

The chain links TRBV7-9 to TRBJ2-1; D not certain. This TCR came from a man aged 30-40 years with Graves disease. Sequencing used peripheral blood mononuclear cells (PBMCs), obtained at new diagnosis, from a patient treated with antithyroid drugs. CDR3 sequence: CASSSPPQARGPSNEQFF. The CDR3 DNA sequence: TGTGCCAGCAGCTCACCCCCCCAGGCGCGAGGCCCCTCCAATGAGCAGTTCTTC.